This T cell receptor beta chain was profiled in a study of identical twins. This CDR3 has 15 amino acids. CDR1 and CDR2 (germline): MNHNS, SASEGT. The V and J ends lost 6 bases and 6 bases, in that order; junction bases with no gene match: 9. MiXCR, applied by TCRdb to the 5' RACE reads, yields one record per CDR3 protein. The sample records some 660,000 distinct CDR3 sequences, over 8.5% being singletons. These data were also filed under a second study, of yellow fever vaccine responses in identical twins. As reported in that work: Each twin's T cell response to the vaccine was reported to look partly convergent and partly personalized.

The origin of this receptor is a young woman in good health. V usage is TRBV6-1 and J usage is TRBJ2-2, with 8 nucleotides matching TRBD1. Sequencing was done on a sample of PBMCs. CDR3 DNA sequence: TGTGCCAGCAGGAGACGGACAGGGATCCCCGGGGAGCTGTTTTTT. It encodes CASRRRTGIPGELFF.